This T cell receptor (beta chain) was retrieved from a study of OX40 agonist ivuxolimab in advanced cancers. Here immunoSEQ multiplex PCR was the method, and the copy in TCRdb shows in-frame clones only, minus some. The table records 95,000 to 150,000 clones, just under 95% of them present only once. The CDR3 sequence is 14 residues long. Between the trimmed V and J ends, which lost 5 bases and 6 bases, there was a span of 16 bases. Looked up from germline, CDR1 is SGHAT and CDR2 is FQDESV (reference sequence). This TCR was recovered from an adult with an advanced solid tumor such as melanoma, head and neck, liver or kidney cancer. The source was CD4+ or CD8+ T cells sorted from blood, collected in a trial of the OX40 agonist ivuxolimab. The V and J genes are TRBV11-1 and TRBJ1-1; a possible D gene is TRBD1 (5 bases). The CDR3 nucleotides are TGTGCCAGCAGCGTAATTTACCAGGGTGCTGAAGCTTTCTTT. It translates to CASSVIYQGAEAFF.